This is a list of T cell receptor beta chains from one sample in a study of response to subunit inactivated influenza vaccine. TCRdb re-called the RT-PCR reads through MiXCR, storing one row per CDR3 protein. Of 710,000 or so distinct CDR3 sequences detected, around 14% appear once; the ten largest clones hold 11%. Sequenced material: PBMCs from blood, taken about 13 days after vaccination. The receptors stem from a man in his fifties who received an inactivated influenza vaccine. Both conserved end residues are part of each CDR3. The D gene is left open where the match is weak. A clone size is listed for some rows: how often the clone was seen (once, few, many), or a class if it is expanded.

size	V	J	D	DNA	CDR3
-	TRBV5-1	TRBJ1-2	TRBD1	TGCGCCAGCAGCCCCACAGGGGAAAACTATGGCTACACCTTC	CASSPTGENYGYTF
-	TRBV6-1	TRBJ1-4	-	TGTGCCAGCAGGGTCTGGACAGAGCCGTATGAAAAACTGTTTTTT	CASRVWTEPYEKLFF
-	TRBV6-5	TRBJ1-5	-	TGTGCCAGCAGTTCCACAGGCGCGACTAGCAATCAGCCCCAGCATTTT	CASSSTGATSNQPQHF
-	TRBV5-1	TRBJ2-5	TRBD1	TGCGCCAGCAGCACTGGGACAGAGAGAGAGACCCAGTACTTC	CASSTGTERETQYF
-	TRBV12-3/TRBV12-4	TRBJ2-3	-	TGTGCCAGCAGCCGATGGTCAGCGTCCACAGATACGCAGTATTTT	CASSRWSASTDTQYF
-	TRBV28	TRBJ2-5	-	TGTGCCAGCAGTTTCATCAAGGGCACCCCATACCAAGAGACCCAGTACTTC	CASSFIKGTPYQETQYF
few	TRBV12-3/TRBV12-4	TRBJ2-1	-	TGTGCCAGCAGTTTAGGACACAAGAACTACAATGAGCAGTTCTTC	CASSLGHKNYNEQFF
-	TRBV20-1	TRBJ2-1	TRBD1	TGCAGTGCTAGGGGTCCGGGACAGGTGGCCCACAATGAGCAGTTCTTC	CSARGPGQVAHNEQFF
few	TRBV14	TRBJ1-1	-	TGTGCCAGCAGCCGACTAGGACACATGAGCACTGAAGCTTTCTTT	CASSRLGHMSTEAFF
many	TRBV2	TRBJ2-2	-	TGTGCCACTACCAGGTCCGGGGAGCTGTTTTTT	CATTRSGELFF
few	TRBV9	TRBJ2-3	-	TGTGCCAGCAGCGTAGGAGCGCTGATAGAAGATACGCAGTATTTT	CASSVGALIEDTQYF
few	TRBV29-1	TRBJ1-4	-	TGCAGCGTGGGTGGGGATGCAACTAATGAAAAACTGTTTTTT	CSVGGDATNEKLFF
-	TRBV12-3/TRBV12-4	TRBJ1-2	-	TGTGCCAGCAGTAATTATGGGGATACTAACTATGGCTACACCTTC	CASSNYGDTNYGYTF